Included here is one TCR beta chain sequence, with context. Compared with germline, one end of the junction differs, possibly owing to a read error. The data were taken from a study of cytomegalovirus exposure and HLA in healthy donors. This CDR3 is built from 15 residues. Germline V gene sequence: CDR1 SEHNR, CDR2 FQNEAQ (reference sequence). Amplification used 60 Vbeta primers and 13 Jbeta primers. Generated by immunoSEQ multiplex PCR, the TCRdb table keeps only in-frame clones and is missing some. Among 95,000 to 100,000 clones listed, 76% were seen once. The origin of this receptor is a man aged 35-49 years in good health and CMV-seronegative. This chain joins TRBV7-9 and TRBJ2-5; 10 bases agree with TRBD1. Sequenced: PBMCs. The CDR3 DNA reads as TGTTCCAGCAGCCACTACGACAGGGGGCGAGAGACCCAGTACTTC. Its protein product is CSSSHYDRGRETQYF.